This TCR beta chain originates from a study of prognosis after radiotherapy for stage I lung cancer. At the level of the study: Concurrently with stereotactic body radiotherapy, no other therapy was received by any patient. Distant metastases arose in a handful of patients, median approximately 7 months post-radiotherapy; roughly 15 had no significant progression.

About this clonotype: Its specificity is unknown.

The study amplified the TCR beta CDR3 region from genomic DNA. This amplification was carried out by two rounds of multiplex PCR. For every TRBV and TRBJ gene, a specific primer was used in first-round PCR. TCRdb reanalysed the multiplex PCR reads using MiXCR and keeps one entry per CDR3 protein. The data contain about 30,000 distinct CDR3 sequences, 40% to 50% of them singletons. General study results and limits: Gene usage of TRBV and TRBJ reportedly differed between patients with and without metastases.

The patients, a group without prior chemotherapy, radiotherapy or other malignancies, were all node-negative on CT and PET/CT. The sample was PBMCs, taken before or after stereotactic body radiation therapy (not recorded which). This receptor was taken from a donor at least 50 years old with non-small cell lung cancer.

The CDR3 DNA reads TGTGCCAGCAGTTGGGGACTAGCGGGAATCACCGGGGAGCTGTTTTTT. Encoded protein: CASSWGLAGITGELFF. The chain is built from TRBV6-9 and TRBJ2-2, with 13 bases fitting TRBD2. The CDR3 has 16 residues. Germline V gene sequence: CDR1 MNHGY, CDR2 SVAAGI. V lost 4 bases, J lost 4 bases, and 3 bases stayed unmatched.